This T cell receptor (beta chain) came from a study of radiation and T cells in renal cell carcinoma. The method was immunoSEQ multiplex PCR; TCRdb's version includes in-frame clones alone and lacks a portion of them. The sample has 70,000 to 80,000 clones; approximately 86% are singletons. Time point described: blood 2 weeks post-SBRT. Sample treatment: 15 Gy SBRT to primary tumor, nephrectomy 4 weeks later. Trimming took 5 bases from V and 8 from J; bases not matched to a gene: 9. The CDR3 runs to 14 residues. CDR1 and CDR2 (germline): MNHEY, SVGAGI. This TCR was recovered from a woman aged 50 to 60 with renal cell carcinoma. The sample was blood, taken from a patient whose treatment included radiotherapy and nephrectomy. The rearrangement links TRBV6-5 to TRBJ2-1; 7 positions match TRBD1. CDR3 sequence reads: CASSRRQGRHEQFF. As DNA, the CDR3 is TGTGCCAGCAGTCGCCGACAGGGTAGACATGAGCAGTTCTTC.